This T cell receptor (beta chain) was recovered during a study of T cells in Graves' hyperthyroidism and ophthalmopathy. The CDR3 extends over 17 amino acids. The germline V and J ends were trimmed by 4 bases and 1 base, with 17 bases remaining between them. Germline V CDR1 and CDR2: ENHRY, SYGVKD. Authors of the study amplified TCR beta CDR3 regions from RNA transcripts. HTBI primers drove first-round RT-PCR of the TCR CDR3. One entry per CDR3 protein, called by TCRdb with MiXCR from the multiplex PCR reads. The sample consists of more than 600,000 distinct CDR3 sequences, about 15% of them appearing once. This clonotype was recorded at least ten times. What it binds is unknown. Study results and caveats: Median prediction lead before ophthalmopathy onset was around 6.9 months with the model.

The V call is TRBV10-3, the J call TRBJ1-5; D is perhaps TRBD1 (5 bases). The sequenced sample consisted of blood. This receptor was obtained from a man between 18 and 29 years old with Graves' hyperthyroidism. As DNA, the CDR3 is TGTGCCATCAGTGTGGGCAGCACGGGGCCCAGCAATCAGCCCCAGCATTTT. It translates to CAISVGSTGPSNQPQHF.